Below are 8 T cell receptor beta chains sequenced from a single sample in a study of blood T cell repertoires in COVID-19 (dated by TCRdb to about 2020). The protocol used for the library was the immunoSEQ multiplex PCR assay. TCRdb mirrors the immuneACCESS table, restricted to in-frame sequences. Some clones are absent from its copies; in checked studies, under half trace to an unresolved V gene, and the reason for the others is unknown. Counted in this sample were 200,000 to 300,000 clones; roughly four fifths of them appeared once. Approximately 1.9% of the sample lies in the top ten. Sequencing was performed on peripheral blood. All receptors come from an elderly woman with acute or convalescent COVID-19.

This clone was recorded only once. The rearrangement links TRBV7-2 to TRBJ2-1; 9 bases map to TRBD2. Germline V gives CDR1 SGHTA, CDR2 FQGNSA. CDR3 length equals 17 residues. Losses at the gene ends were 1 base for V and 4 bases for J; bases not matched to a gene: 8. DNA for the CDR3: TGTGCCAGCAGCTTAGGTTTGCGAGCGGGGGGATACAATGAGCAGTTCTTC. It codes for CASSLGLRAGGYNEQFF.

The J gene is TRBJ1-4, the V gene TRBV14; D is possibly TRBD1 (6 bases). This CDR3 has 13 amino acids. Trimming took 0 bases from V and 10 from J, leaving 9 bases between them. Germline loops: CDR1 SGHDN, CDR2 FVKESK. The CDR3 loop is CASSQDGGRKLFF. The CDR3 DNA follows: TGTGCCAGCAGCCAAGATGGGGGCAGAAAACTGTTTTTT.

This clone turned up a few times. The chain combines TRBV5-1 with TRBJ2-7, with TRBD2 matching over 7 bases. In germline, CDR1 is SGHRS, CDR2 YFSETQ. The CDR3 runs to 16 residues. J was trimmed by 5 bases and V by 1 base; bases with no gene match: 12. CDR3 in amino acids: CASSLSAPGLLNEQYF. Written as DNA, the CDR3 is TGCGCCAGCAGCTTGTCAGCCCCGGGACTACTAAACGAGCAGTACTTC.

The V and J genes are TRBV5-1 and TRBJ2-1; 10 bases fit TRBD2. The junction had 6 bases not matched to a gene; V was cut back by 3 bases and J by 6 bases. The CDR3 totals 15 residues. Germline assignment: CDR1 SGHRS and CDR2 YFSETQ. The chain's CDR3 is CASSSGLAESNEQFF. The CDR3 DNA follows: TGCGCCAGCAGCTCAGGACTAGCGGAATCCAATGAGCAGTTCTTC.

The chain carries TRBV5-5 and TRBJ1-1; no clear D gene. There are 15 residues in the CDR3. Trimming pared 1 base from V and 0 bases from J, leaving 10 bases between. Per germline, CDR1 SGHKS and CDR2 YYEKEE (reference sequence). CDR3 protein: CASSLTASLNTEAFF. The CDR3, as DNA: TGTGCCAGCAGCTTGACTGCGAGTTTGAACACTGAAGCTTTCTTT.

This chain uses TRBV15 with TRBJ2-7; D might be TRBD2 (6 bases). Trimming removed 3 bases from V and 5 bases from J, with 8 bases in between. The V gene's germline CDR1 is LNHNV and CDR2 YYDKDF (reference sequence). The CDR3 runs to 12 residues. The CDR3, as DNA: TGTGCCACCAGCAGGGAGGGAGACGAGCAGTACTTC. It is translated as CATSREGDEQYF.

This clone was recorded at least ten times. The genes are TRBV9 and TRBJ2-3; 11 nucleotides align to TRBD1. The CDR3 extends over 15 amino acids. The J segment lost 4 bases and the V segment lost 6 bases, leaving 7 bases of the junction unmatched. Germline lookup yields CDR1 SGDLS and CDR2 YYNGEE. CDR3 sequence: CASNGQGAVSDTQYF. CDR3 DNA sequence: TGTGCCAGCAACGGACAGGGGGCTGTGTCAGATACGCAGTATTTT.

The chain has TRBV7-9 and TRBJ1-1; 9 bases line up with TRBD1. Losses at the gene ends were 3 bases for V and 1 base for J; bases not matched to a gene: 3. CDR1 and CDR2 from the germline V gene are SEHNR and FQNEAQ (reference sequence). The CDR3 spans 15 residues. CDR3 amino acids: CASSFGTGRNTEAFF. CDR3 DNA sequence: TGTGCCAGCAGCTTCGGGACAGGGAGGAACACTGAAGCTTTCTTT.